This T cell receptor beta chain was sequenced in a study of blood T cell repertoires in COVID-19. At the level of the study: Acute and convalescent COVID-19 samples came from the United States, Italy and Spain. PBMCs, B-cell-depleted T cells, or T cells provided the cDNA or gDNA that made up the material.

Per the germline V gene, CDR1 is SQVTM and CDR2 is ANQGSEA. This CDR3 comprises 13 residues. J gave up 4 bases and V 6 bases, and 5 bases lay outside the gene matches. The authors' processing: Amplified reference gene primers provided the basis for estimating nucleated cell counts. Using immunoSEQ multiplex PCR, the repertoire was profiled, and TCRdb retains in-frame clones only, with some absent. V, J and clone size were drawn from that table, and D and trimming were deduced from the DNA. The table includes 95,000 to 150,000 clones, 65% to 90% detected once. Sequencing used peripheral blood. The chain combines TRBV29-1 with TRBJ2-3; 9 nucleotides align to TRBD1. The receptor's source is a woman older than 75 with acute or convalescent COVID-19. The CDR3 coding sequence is TGCAGCGTACTGACAGGGGGTTCAGATACGCAGTATTTT. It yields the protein CSVLTGGSDTQYF.